This TCR beta chain was documented in a study of beta chain features in type 1 diabetes. General study findings and limits: Diminished insertions and augmented deletions at VDJ junctions characterized type 1 diabetes patients.

V was cut by 0 bases and J by 4 bases, with 10 bases left in between. The length of the CDR3 is 14 residues. Germline CDR1 reads SGHDT; CDR2 reads YYEEEE. Turning to this clone: Its specificity is unknown.

Every bit of the isolated RNA underwent reverse transcription, so sequencing read expressed TCRB transcripts. Naive, central memory and regulatory T cell samples produced a mean of approximately 4 million reads. This table comes from immunoSEQ multiplex PCR, and its TCRdb copy is limited to in-frame clones, with some not included. The repertoire has a few hundred thousand clones, 12% to 15% of them found once; the top ten carry more than 6.5%. Using CD45RO/CCR7/CD25/CD127/CD95/CD27, CD4+ naive, central memory, regulatory and stem cell-like memory cells were sorted. The clonotype comes from a man aged 30 to 45 in good health. The chain uses TRBV5-6 and TRBJ1-1; D perhaps matches TRBD1 (5 bases). Input material: central memory CD4+ T cells from blood. This CDR3 reads CASSLGRRGTEAFF. Written as DNA, the CDR3 is TGTGCCAGCAGCTTGGGTCGGAGGGGCACTGAAGCTTTCTTT.